The entry that follows covers one T cell receptor (beta chain) sequence. Antigen unknown. The data were taken from a study of T cell repertoires in cytomegalovirus infection. Study as a whole: Through public TCR beta signatures, both CMV infection and matching HLA type were indicated. The study, taken as a whole, reports: The study found HLA-C-restricted CMV-specific TCR beta clonotypes dominating the ex vivo response. Identification of carriers of CMV plus the relevant HLA was achieved through cumulative public TCR beta family frequency.

TCRdb re-derived calls from the reads in MiXCR, one entry per CDR3 protein. The sample has almost 500,000 distinct CDR3 sequences, about 11% seen once. Trimming left V 0 bases short and J 3 bases short, with 6 bases between. The CDR3 is 14 amino acids. Germline assignment: CDR1 ENHRY and CDR2 SYGVKD. The sequenced sample consisted of PBMCs. The chain has TRBV10-3 and TRBJ2-1; D uncertain. This receptor was identified in a human donor in good health (CMV status not recorded). Some clones in this sample may be carry-over from other donors' samples. The CDR3: CAISESGLYNEQFF. The DNA for the CDR3 is TGTGCCATCAGTGAGTCCGGCCTCTACAATGAGCAGTTCTTC.